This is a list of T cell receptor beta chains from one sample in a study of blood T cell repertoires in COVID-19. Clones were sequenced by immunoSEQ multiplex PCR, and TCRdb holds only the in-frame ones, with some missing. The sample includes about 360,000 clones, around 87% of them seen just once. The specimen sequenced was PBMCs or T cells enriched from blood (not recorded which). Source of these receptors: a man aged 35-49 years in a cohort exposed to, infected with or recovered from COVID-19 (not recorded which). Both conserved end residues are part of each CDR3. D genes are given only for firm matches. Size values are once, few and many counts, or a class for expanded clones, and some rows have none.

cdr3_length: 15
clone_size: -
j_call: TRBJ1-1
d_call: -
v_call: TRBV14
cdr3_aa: CASKGSQGWSTEAFF
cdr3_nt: TGTGCCAGCAAGGGATCTCAGGGGTGGTCGACTGAAGCTTTCTTT

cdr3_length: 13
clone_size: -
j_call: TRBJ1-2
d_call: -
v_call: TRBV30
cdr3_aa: CAWSVGGDYGYTF
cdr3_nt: TGTGCCTGGAGTGTAGGGGGAGACTATGGCTACACCTTC

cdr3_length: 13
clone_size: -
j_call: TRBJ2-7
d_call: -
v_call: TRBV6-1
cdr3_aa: CASSERTLYEQYF
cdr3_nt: TGTGCCAGCAGTGAACGGACACTCTACGAGCAGTACTTC

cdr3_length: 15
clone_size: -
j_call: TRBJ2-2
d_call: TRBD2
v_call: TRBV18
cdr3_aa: CASSPAGGSTGELFF
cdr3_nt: TGTGCCAGCTCACCAGCGGGAGGGTCCACCGGGGAGCTGTTTTTT

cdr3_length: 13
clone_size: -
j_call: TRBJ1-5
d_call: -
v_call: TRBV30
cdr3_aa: CAWSFSRDQPQHF
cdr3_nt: TGTGCCTGGAGTTTTTCCCGGGATCAGCCCCAGCATTTT

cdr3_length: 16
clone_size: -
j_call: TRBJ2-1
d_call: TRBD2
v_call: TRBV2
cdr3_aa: CASIKAGGGSYNEQFF
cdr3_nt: TGTGCCAGCATTAAAGCGGGAGGGGGGTCCTACAATGAGCAGTTCTTC

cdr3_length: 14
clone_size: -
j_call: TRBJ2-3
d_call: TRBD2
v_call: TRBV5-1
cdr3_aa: CASSPLRTSFTQYF
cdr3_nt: TGCGCCAGCAGCCCGCTGAGGACTAGTTTTACGCAGTATTTT

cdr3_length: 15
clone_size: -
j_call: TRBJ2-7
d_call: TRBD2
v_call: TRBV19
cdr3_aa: CASSVELAEVGEQYF
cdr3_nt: TGTGCCAGTAGTGTGGAACTAGCGGAGGTGGGGGAGCAGTACTTC

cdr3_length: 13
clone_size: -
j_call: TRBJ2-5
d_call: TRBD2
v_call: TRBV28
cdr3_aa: CASRTGGGETQYF
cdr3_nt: TGTGCCAGCAGAACGGGAGGAGGGGAGACCCAGTACTTC

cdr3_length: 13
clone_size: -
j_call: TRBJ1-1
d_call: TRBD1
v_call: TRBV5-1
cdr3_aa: CASSRDRVTEAFF
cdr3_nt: TGCGCCAGCAGCCGGGACAGGGTCACTGAAGCTTTCTTT

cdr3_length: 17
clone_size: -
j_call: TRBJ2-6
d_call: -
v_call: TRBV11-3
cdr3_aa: CASSLGGQGPGANVLTF
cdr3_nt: TGTGCCAGCAGCTTAGGGGGGCAGGGCCCTGGGGCCAACGTCCTGACTTTC

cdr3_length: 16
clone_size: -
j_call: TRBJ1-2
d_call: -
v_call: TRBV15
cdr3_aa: CATSRLTSNRRGGYTF
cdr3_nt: TGTGCCACCAGCAGACTGACATCGAACAGGAGAGGCGGCTACACCTTC

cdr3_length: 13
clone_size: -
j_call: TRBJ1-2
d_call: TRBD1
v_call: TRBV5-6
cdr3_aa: CASRLDRGHGYTF
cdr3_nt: TGTGCCAGCAGATTGGACAGGGGACATGGCTACACCTTC

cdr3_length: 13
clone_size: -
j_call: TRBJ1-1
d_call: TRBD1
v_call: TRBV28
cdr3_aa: CASSPTTGYKAFF
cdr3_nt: TGTGCCAGCAGTCCAACGACAGGGTACAAAGCTTTCTTT

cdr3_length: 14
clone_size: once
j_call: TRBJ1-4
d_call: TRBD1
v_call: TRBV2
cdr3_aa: CASSGGTGGGKLFF
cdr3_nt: TGTGCCAGCAGTGGGGGGACAGGGGGCGGAAAACTGTTTTTT

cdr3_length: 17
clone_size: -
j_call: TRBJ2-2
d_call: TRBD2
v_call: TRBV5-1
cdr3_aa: CASSLKGLAGGTGELFF
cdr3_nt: TGCGCCAGCAGCCTCAAGGGACTAGCGGGAGGGACCGGGGAGCTGTTTTTT

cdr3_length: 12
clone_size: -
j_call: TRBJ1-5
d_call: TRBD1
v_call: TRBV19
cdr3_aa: CASSYRGQPQHF
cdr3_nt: TGTGCCAGTAGTTACAGGGGGCAGCCCCAGCATTTT

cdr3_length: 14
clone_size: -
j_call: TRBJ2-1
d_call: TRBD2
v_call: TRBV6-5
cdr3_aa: CASSPRTSGNEQFF
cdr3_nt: TGTGCCAGCAGTCCCCGGACTAGTGGGAATGAGCAGTTCTTC

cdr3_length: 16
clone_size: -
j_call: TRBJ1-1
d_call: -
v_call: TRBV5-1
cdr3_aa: CASTIGSGRSNTEAFF
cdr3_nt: TGCGCCAGCACTATTGGTAGCGGACGATCGAACACTGAAGCTTTCTTT

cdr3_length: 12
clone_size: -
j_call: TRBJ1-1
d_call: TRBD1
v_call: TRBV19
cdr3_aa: CASSVDRFEAFF
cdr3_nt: TGTGCCAGTAGCGTGGACAGGTTCGAAGCTTTCTTT

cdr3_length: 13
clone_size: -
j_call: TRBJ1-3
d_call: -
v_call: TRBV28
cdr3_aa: CASGHYSGNTIYF
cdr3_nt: TGTGCCAGCGGACATTACTCTGGAAACACCATATATTTT

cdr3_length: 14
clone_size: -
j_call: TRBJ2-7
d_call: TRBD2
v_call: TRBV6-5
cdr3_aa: CASSSASGSYEQYF
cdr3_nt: TGTGCCAGCAGTTCGGCTAGCGGGTCCTACGAGCAGTACTTC

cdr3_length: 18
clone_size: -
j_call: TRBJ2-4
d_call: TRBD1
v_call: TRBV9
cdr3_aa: CANWTGPNHSLAKNIQYF
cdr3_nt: TGTGCCAACTGGACAGGACCTAACCATTCACTAGCCAAAAACATTCAGTACTTC

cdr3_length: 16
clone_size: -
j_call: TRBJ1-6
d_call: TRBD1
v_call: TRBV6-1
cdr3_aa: CASSEPGQGYNSPLHF
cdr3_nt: TGTGCCAGCAGTGAACCGGGACAGGGGTATAATTCACCCCTCCACTTT

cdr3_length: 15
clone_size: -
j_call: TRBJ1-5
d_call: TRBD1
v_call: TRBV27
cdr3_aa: CASRPGGQGTQPQHF
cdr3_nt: TGTGCCAGCAGGCCCGGGGGACAGGGGACTCAGCCCCAGCATTTT

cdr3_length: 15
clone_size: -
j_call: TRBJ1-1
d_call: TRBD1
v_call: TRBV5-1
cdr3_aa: CASSSALTGGTEAFF
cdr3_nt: TGCGCCAGCAGCTCAGCCCTCACAGGGGGCACTGAAGCTTTCTTT

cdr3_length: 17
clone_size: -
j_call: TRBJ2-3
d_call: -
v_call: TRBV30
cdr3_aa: CAWTRFNSVRSTDTQYF
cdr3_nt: TGTGCCTGGACGCGCTTTAATAGTGTTCGGAGCACAGATACGCAGTATTTT

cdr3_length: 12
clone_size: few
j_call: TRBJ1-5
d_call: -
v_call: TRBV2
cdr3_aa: CASGPPNQPQHF
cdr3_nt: TGTGCCAGCGGCCCACCCAATCAGCCCCAGCATTTT

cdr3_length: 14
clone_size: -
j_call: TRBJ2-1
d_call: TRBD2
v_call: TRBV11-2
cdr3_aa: CASSRLAGTYEQFF
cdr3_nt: TGTGCCAGCAGCAGACTAGCGGGAACCTATGAGCAGTTCTTC

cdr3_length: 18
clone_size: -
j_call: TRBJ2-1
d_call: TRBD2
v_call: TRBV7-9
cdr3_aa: CASSALQGLAGGEGEQFF
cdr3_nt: TGTGCCAGCAGCGCATTACAAGGACTAGCGGGAGGAGAGGGGGAGCAGTTCTTC

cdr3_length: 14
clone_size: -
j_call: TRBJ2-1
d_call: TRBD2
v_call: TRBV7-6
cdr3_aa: CASSLTSEYNEQFF
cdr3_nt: TGTGCCAGCAGCTTGACTAGCGAGTACAATGAGCAGTTCTTC

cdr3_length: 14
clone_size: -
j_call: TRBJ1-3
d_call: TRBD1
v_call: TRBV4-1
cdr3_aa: CASSHAGGGNTIYF
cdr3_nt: TGCGCCAGCAGCCACGCAGGGGGAGGAAACACCATATATTTT

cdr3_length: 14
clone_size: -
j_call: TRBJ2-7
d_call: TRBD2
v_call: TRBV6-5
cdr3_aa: CAVETSGSVYEQYF
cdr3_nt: TGTGCCGTCGAGACTAGCGGGAGCGTCTACGAGCAGTACTTC

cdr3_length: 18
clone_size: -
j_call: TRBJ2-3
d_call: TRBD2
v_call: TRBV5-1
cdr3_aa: CASSRGLVRTPKGDTQYF
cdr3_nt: TGCGCCAGCAGCAGGGGACTAGTCCGCACCCCAAAAGGGGATACGCAGTATTTT

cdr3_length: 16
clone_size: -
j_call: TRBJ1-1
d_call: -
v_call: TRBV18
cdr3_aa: CASSPYGQRANTEAFF
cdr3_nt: TGTGCCAGCTCACCATACGGACAGCGAGCGAACACTGAAGCTTTCTTT

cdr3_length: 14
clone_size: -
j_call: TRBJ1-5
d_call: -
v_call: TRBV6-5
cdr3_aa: CASMVGASNQPQHF
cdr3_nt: TGTGCCAGCATGGTAGGGGCTAGCAATCAGCCCCAGCATTTT

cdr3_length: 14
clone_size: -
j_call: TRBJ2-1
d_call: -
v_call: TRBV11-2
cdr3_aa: CASSLMRINNEQFF
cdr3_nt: TGTGCCAGCAGCCTCATGCGGATAAACAATGAGCAGTTCTTC

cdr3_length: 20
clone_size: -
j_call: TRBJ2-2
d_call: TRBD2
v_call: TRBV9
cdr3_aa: CASSPHPTTSGRRIAGELFF
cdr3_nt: TGTGCCAGCAGCCCCCACCCCACGACTAGCGGGAGGCGTATAGCCGGGGAGCTGTTTTTT

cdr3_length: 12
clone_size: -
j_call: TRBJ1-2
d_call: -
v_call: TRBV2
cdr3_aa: CASSDSAYGYTF
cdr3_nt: TGTGCCAGCAGTGACAGTGCTTATGGCTACACCTTC

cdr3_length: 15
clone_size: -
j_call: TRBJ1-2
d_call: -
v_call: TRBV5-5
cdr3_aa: CASSLAEQGRYGYTF
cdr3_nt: TGTGCCAGCAGCTTGGCAGAACAGGGTCGGTATGGCTACACCTTC

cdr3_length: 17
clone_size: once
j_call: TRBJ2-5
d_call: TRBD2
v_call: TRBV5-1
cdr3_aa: CASSYRGSTYLQETQYF
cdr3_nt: TGCGCCAGCAGCTACCGCGGGAGCACCTATCTCCAAGAGACCCAGTACTTC

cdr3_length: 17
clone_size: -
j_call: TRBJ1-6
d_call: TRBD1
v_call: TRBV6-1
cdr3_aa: CASSELGTGVYNSPLHF
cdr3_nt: TGTGCCAGCAGTGAATTGGGGACAGGGGTCTATAATTCACCCCTCCACTTT

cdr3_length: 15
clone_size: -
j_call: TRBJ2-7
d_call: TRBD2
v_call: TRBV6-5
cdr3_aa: CASSSVAGSSYEQYF
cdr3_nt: TGTGCCAGCAGTTCCGTAGCGGGGAGCTCCTACGAGCAGTACTTC

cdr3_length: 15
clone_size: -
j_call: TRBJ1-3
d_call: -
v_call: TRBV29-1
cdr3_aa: CSVEDRAGAGNTIYF
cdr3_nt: TGCAGCGTTGAAGATCGGGCCGGGGCTGGAAACACCATATATTTT

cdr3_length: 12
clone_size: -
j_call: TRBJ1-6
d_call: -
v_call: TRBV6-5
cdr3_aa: CASSPGNSPLHF
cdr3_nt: TGTGCCAGCAGCCCAGGGAATTCACCCCTCCACTTT

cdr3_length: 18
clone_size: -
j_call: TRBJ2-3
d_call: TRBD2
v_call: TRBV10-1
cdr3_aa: CASSNHSGRSPGTDTQYF
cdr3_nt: TGCGCCAGCAGTAACCATAGCGGGCGTAGCCCGGGCACAGATACGCAGTATTTT

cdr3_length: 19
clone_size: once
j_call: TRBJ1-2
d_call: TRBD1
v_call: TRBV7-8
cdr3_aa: CASSFMAVGQGTGIYGYTF
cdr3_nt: TGTGCCAGCAGCTTCATGGCGGTCGGACAGGGAACGGGCATCTATGGCTACACCTTC

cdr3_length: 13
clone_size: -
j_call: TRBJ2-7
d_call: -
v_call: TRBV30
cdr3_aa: CACERVRFNEQYF
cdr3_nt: TGTGCCTGCGAGCGGGTGAGGTTTAACGAGCAGTACTTC

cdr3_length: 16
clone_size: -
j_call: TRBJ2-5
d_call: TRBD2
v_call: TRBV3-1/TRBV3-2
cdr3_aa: CASSQGLAGGGETQYF
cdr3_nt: TGTGCCAGCAGCCAAGGACTAGCGGGAGGGGGAGAGACCCAGTACTTC